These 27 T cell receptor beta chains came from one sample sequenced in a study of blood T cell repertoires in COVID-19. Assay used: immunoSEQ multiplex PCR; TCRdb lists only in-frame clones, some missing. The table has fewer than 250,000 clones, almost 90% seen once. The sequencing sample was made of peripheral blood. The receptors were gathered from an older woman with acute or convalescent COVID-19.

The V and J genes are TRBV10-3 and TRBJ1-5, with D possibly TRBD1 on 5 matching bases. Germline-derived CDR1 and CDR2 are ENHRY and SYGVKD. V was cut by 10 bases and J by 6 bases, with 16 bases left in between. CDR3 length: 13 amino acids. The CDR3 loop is CATRLREGQPQHF. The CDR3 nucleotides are TGTGCCACCCGCCTCAGGGAAGGTCAGCCCCAGCATTTT.

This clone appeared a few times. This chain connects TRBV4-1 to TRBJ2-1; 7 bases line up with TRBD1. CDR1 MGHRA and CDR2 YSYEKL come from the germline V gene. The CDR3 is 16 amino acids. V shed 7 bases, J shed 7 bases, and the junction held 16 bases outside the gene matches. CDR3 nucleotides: TGCGCCAGCAAAGATCTCGGCAGGGGGTTCTGGAATGAGCAGTTCTTC. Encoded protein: CASKDLGRGFWNEQFF.

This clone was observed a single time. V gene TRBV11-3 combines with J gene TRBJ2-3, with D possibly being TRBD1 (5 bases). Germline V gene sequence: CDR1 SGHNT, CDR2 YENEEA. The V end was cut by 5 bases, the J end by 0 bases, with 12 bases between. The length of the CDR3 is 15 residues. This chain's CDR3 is CASSPSRGSTDTQYF. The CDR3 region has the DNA TGTGCCAGCAGCCCCTCTAGGGGAAGCACAGATACGCAGTATTTT.

The CDR3 DNA is TGTGCCAGCTCACCACGCGACAATGAGCAGTTCTTC. Translating gives CASSPRDNEQFF. V gene TRBV18 combines with J gene TRBJ2-1; D remains ambiguous. V was cut by 1 base and J by 5 bases, with 3 bases left in between. CDR3 size: 12 residues. The germline CDR1 and CDR2 sequences are KGHSH and LQKENI.

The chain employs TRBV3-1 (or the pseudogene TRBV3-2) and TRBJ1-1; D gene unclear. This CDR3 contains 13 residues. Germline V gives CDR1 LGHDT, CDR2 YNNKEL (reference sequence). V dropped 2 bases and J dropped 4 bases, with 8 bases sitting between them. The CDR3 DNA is TGTGCCAGCAGCCAACTAACGGGCACTGAAGCTTTCTTT. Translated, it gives CASSQLTGTEAFF.

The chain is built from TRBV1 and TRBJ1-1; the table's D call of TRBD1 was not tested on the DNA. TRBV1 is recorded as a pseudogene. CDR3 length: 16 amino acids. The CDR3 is CTSSQDRTRPNTEAFF. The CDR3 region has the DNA TGCACCAGCAGCCAAGATAGGACAAGGCCTAACACTGAAGCTTTCTTT.

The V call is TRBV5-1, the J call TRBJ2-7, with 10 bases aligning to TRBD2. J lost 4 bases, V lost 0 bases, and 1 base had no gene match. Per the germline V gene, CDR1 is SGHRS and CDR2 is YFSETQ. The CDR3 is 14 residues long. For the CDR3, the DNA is TGCGCCAGCAGCTTGGGAGCGGGAGGGTACGAGCAGTACTTC. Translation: CASSLGAGGYEQYF.

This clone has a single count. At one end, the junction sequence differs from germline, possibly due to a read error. The CDR3 protein is CVSSVGSMNTEAFF. CDR3 DNA sequence: TGTGTCAGCAGCGTAGGCAGTATGAACACTGAAGCTTTCTTT. The V gene is TRBV9, the J gene TRBJ1-1; D is unclear. Per germline, CDR1 SGDLS and CDR2 YYNGEE. The CDR3 sequence is 14 residues long.

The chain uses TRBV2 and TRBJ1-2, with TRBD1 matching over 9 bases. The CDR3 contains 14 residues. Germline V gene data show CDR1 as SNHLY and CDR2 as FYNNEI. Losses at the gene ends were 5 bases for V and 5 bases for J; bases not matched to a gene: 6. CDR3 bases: TGTGCCAGCAGTTTCGACAGGGGGAGGTATGGCTACACCTTC. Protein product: CASSFDRGRYGYTF.

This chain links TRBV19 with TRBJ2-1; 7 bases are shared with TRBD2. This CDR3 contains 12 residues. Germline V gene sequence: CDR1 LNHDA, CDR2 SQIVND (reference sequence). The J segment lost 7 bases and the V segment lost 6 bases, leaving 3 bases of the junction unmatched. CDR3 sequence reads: CASRSRGNEQFF. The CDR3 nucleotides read TGTGCCAGTAGATCGCGGGGGAATGAGCAGTTCTTC. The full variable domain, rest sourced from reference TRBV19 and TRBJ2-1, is DGGITQSPKYLFRKEGQNVTLSCEQNLNHDAMYWYRQDPGQGLRLIYYSQIVNDFQKGDIAEGYSVSREKKESFPLTVTSAQKNPTAFYLCASRSRGNEQFFGPGTRLTVL.

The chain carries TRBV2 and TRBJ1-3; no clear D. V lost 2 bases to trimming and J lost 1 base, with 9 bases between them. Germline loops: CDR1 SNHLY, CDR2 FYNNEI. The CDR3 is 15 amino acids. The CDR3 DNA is TGTGCCAGCAGTGAACCCGGTCCATCTGGAAACACCATATATTTT. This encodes CASSEPGPSGNTIYF.

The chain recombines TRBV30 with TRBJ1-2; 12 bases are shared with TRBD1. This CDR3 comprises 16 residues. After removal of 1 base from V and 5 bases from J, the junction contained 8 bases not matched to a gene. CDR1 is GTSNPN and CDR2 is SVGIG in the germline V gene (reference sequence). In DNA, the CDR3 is TGTGCCTGGAGTGGACCTCGGGACAGGGGGCGGTATGGCTACACCTTC. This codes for CAWSGPRDRGRYGYTF.

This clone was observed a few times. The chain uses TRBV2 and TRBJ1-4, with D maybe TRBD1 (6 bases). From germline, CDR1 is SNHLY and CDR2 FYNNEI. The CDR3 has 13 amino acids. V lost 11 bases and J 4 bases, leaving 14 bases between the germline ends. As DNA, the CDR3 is TGTGCCGGCAACAGGGCTAATAATGAAAAACTGTTTTTT. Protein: CAGNRANNEKLFF.

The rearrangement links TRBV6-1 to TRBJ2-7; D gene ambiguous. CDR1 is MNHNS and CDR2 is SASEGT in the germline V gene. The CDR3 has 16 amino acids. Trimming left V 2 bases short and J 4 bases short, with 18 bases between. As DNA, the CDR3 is TGTGCCAGCAGTGAAACCACCACGACCTGGCGGTACGAGCAGTACTTC. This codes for CASSETTTTWRYEQYF.

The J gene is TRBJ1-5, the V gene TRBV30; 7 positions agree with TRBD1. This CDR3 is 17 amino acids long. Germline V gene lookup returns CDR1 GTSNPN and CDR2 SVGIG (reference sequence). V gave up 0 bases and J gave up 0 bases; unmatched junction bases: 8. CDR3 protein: CAWSVTGAWGSNQPQHF. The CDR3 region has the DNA TGTGCCTGGAGTGTTACAGGGGCGTGGGGTAGCAATCAGCCCCAGCATTTT.

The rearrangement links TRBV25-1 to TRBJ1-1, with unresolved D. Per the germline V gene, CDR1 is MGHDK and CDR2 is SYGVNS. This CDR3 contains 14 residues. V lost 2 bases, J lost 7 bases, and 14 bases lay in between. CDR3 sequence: CASSEGRTIYEAFF. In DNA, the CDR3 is TGTGCCAGCAGTGAAGGACGGACTATTTATGAAGCTTTCTTT.

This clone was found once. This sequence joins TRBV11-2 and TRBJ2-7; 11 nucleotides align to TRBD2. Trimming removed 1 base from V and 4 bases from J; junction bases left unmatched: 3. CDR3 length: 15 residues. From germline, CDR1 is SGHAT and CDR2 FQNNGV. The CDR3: CASSLVSGRGYEQYF. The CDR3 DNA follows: TGTGCCAGCAGCTTAGTTAGCGGGAGGGGTTACGAGCAGTACTTC.

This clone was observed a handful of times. This chain's CDR3 is CASSSAGAGLKETQYF. The DNA of the CDR3 is TGTGCCAGCAGCTCCGCCGGAGCGGGGTTAAAAGAGACCCAGTACTTC. The rearrangement links TRBV7-2 to TRBJ2-5, with 7 bases that match TRBD2. The germline CDR1 and CDR2 sequences are SGHTA and FQGNSA. The V segment lost 4 bases and the J segment 3 bases; nucleotides outside the gene matches: 11. This CDR3 is 16 amino acids long.

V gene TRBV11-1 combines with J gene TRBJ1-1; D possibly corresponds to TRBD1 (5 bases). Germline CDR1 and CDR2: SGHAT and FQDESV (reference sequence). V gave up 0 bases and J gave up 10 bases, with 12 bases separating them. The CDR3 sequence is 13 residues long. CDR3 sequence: CASSLALQGRAFF. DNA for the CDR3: TGTGCCAGCAGCTTAGCGCTTCAGGGTAGAGCTTTCTTT.

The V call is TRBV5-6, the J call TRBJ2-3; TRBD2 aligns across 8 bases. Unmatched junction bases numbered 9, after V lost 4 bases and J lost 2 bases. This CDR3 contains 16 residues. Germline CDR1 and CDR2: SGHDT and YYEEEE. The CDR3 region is CASSARLAGLTDTQYF. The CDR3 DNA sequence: TGTGCCAGCAGCGCCAGGCTAGCGGGTCTCACAGATACGCAGTATTTT.

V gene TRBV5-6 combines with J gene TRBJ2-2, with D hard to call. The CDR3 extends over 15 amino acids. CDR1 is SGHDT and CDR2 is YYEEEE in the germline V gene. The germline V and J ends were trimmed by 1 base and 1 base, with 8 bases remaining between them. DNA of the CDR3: TGTGCCAGCAGCTTGAGGCGGTTGAACACCGGGGAGCTGTTTTTT. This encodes CASSLRRLNTGELFF. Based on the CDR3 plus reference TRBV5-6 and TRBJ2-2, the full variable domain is DAGVTQSPTHLIKTRGQQVTLRCSPKSGHDTVSWYQQALGQGPQFIFQYYEEEERQRGNFPDRFSGHQFPNYSSELNVNALLLGDSALYLCASSLRRLNTGELFFGEGSRLTVL.

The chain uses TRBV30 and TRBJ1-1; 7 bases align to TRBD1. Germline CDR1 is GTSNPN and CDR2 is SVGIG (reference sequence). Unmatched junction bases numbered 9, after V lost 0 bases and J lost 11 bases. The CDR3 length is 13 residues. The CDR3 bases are TGTGCCTGGAGTGTAAGGGGGCAGGGGGAGGCTTTCTTT. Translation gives CAWSVRGQGEAFF. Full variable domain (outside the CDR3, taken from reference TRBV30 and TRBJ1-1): SQTIHQWPATLVQPVGSPLSLECTVEGTSNPNLYWYRQAAGRGLQLLFYSVGIGQISSEVPQNLSASRPQDRQFILSSKKLLLSDSGFYLCAWSVRGQGEAFFGQGTRLTVV.

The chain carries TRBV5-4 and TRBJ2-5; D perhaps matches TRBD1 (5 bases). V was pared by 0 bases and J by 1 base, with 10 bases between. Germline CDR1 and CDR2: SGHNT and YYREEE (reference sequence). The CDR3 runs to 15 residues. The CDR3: CASSLARAAQETQYF. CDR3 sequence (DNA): TGTGCCAGCAGCTTGGCCAGGGCCGCCCAAGAGACCCAGTACTTC.

DNA of the CDR3: TGTGCCACCAGCAGGGGGACAGGGCAAAATAATGAAAAACTGTTTTTT. Translating gives CATSRGTGQNNEKLFF. The chain recombines TRBV15 with TRBJ1-4, with 9 bases matching TRBD1. The length of the CDR3 is 16 residues. Trimming at V came to 3 bases and at J to 4 bases, leaving 6 bases not matched to a gene. The germline V gene has CDR1 LNHNV and CDR2 YYDKDF (reference sequence).

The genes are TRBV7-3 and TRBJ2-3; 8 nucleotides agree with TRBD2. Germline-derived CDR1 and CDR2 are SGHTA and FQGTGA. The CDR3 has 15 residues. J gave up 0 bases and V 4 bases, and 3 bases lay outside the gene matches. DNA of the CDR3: TGTGCCAGCAGCTCTAGCGGGCTTAGCACAGATACGCAGTATTTT. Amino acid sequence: CASSSSGLSTDTQYF.

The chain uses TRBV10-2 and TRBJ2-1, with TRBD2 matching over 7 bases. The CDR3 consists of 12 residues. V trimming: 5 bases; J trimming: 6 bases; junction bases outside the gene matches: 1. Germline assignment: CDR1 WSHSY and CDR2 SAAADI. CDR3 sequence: CASSTSANEQFF. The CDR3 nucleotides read TGCGCCAGCAGTACTAGCGCCAATGAGCAGTTCTTC.

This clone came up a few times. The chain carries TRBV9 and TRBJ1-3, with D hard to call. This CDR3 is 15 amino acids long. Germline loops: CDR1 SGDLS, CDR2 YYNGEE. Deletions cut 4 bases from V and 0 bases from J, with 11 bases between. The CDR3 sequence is CASSRGTVSGNTIYF. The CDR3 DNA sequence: TGTGCCAGCAGCCGGGGAACGGTCTCTGGAAACACCATATATTTT.